This T cell receptor (beta chain) derives from a study of cytomegalovirus exposure and HLA in healthy donors. Regarding this clone: Its antigen remains unknown.

Primers for the PCR totalled 60 Vbeta and 13 Jbeta. Profiling relied on immunoSEQ multiplex PCR, and the TCRdb table lists in-frame clones only, not all of them. There are about 170,000 clones in the sample; more than 70% occur only once, and around 4.4% lies in the top ten. General observations from the study: It emerged from a later analysis that several of the most significant clusters appeared to be linked to common viral pathogens.

The sequenced material came from PBMCs. The clonotype originates from a woman in her forties or fifties in good health and CMV-seropositive.

The CDR3 protein is CASSSTQGPHYEQYF. CDR3 sequence (DNA): TGTGCCAGCAGCTCGACACAGGGGCCCCACTACGAGCAGTACTTC. The chain joins TRBV11-1 to TRBJ2-7; 7 positions agree with TRBD1. Germline V lookup: CDR1 SGHAT, CDR2 FQDESV (reference sequence). This CDR3 has 15 amino acids. The V gene end was trimmed by 4 bases and the J gene end by 3 bases; junction bases not matched to a gene: 9.